This T cell receptor (beta chain) was captured in a study of cytomegalovirus exposure and HLA in healthy donors. Study at large: It was reported in a later analysis that the same platform had been used for the 90 to 150 validation repertoires as for the 666 first-cohort repertoires. Study-level findings and limits: Published work reported that the classifier diagnosed cytomegalovirus status with high specificity and sensitivity. Through in vitro validation, three CMV-associated chains were shown to be specific for CMV antigens.

Data came from immunoSEQ multiplex PCR; TCRdb stores just in-frame clones and leaves some out. The data show around 150,000 clones, with roughly nine tenths seen just once and about 3% held by the top ten. V was pared by 10 bases and J by 3 bases, with 15 bases between. Per the germline V gene, CDR1 is MNHEY and CDR2 is SVGAGI. The CDR3 sequence is 13 residues long. The table lists this clone with a few counts. Its antigen is as yet unknown. This chain connects TRBV6-5 to TRBJ1-2; D not certain. The source material was PBMCs. The source is a young woman in good health and CMV-seropositive. CDR3 DNA: TGTGCCACGGGGTCTTCGGGAGACTATGGCTACACCTTC. It encodes CATGSSGDYGYTF.